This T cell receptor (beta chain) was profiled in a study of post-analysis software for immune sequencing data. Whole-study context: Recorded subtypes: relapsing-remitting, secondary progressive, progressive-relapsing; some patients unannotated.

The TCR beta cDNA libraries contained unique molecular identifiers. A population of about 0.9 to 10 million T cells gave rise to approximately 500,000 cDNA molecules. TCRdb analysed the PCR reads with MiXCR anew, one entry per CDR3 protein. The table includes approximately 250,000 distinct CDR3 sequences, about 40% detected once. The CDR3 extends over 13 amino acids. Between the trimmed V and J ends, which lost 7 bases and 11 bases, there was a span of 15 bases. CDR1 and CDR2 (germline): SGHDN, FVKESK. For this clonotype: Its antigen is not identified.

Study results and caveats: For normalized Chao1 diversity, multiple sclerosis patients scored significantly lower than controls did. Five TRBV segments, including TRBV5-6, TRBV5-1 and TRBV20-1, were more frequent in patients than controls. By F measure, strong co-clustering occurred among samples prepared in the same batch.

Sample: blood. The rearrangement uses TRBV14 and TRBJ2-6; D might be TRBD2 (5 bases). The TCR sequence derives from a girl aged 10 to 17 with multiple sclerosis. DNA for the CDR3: TGTGCCAGCACTCCTAATTGGGGAGACGTCCTGACTTTC. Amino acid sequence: CASTPNWGDVLTF.